The 28 T cell receptor beta chains in this list originate from one sample, sequenced in a study of PD-1 blockade in classical Hodgkin lymphoma. Some clones are missing from TCRdb's copy, which holds only in-frame ones; the method was immunoSEQ multiplex PCR. The repertoire holds 90,000 or so clones, more than 70% seen once, with roughly 10% in the top ten. Described time point: cycle 4 day 1 (C4D1), after about 6 weeks of nivolumab. Each patient relapsed following autologous stem cell transplantation, and prior brentuximab vedotin exposure differed. The starting material was peripheral blood mononuclear cells (PBMCs), obtained before the fourth cycle of nivolumab. The receptors derive from a human donor with classical Hodgkin lymphoma.

This clone qualifies as medium-sized (0.01 to 0.1%). In nucleotides, the CDR3 is TGTGCCAGCAGTGATTTGAGCCGCTCAGGCGAGCAGTACTTC. Translating gives CASSDLSRSGEQYF. The chain links TRBV6-1 to TRBJ2-7; D remains ambiguous. Germline V gene lookup returns CDR1 MNHNS and CDR2 SASEGT. V lost 3 bases to trimming and J lost 6 bases, with 15 bases between them. The CDR3 runs to 14 residues.

V gene TRBV19 combines with J gene TRBJ1-5, with TRBD1 as a possible D gene (5 bases). V lost 1 base and J 4 bases, leaving 11 bases between the germline ends. Germline values: CDR1 LNHDA, CDR2 SQIVND (reference sequence). This CDR3 is 15 amino acids long. The CDR3 coding sequence is TGTGCCAGTAGTATAGGGGGCGACAGAAATCAGCCCCAGCATTTT. The encoded protein is CASSIGGDRNQPQHF. Using reference TRBV19 and TRBJ1-5 for the parts outside the CDR3, the full variable domain is DGGITQSPKYLFRKEGQNVTLSCEQNLNHDAMYWYRQDPGQGLRLIYYSQIVNDFQKGDIAEGYSVSREKKESFPLTVTSAQKNPTAFYLCASSIGGDRNQPQHFGDGTRLSIL.

This clone was seen once. The chain has TRBV28 and TRBJ1-5; TRBD1 aligns across 11 bases. The CDR3 has 16 amino acids. V dropped 0 bases and J dropped 3; count of bases not matched to a gene: 1. The germline gives CDR1 MDHEN, CDR2 SYDVKM. The CDR3 nucleotides are TGTGCCAGCAGTTTATGGGACAGGGGGCCCAATCAGCCCCAGCATTTT. Translation gives CASSLWDRGPNQPQHF. Using reference TRBV28 and TRBJ1-5 for the parts outside the CDR3, the full variable domain is DVKVTQSSRYLVKRTGEKVFLECVQDMDHENMFWYRQDPGLGLRLIYFSYDVKMKEKGDIPEGYSVSREKKERFSLILESASTNQTSMYLCASSLWDRGPNQPQHFGDGTRLSIL.

This sequence joins TRBV5-6 and TRBJ2-1, with a tentative D call TRBD1 (6 bases). V lost 0 bases and J 3 bases, leaving 10 bases between the germline ends. CDR1 and CDR2 (germline): SGHDT, YYEEEE. This CDR3 contains 15 residues. CDR3 coding DNA: TGTGCCAGCAGCTTGGAGGGGGTCGTCTACAATGAGCAGTTCTTC. Translating it yields CASSLEGVVYNEQFF.

J is TRBJ2-7 and V is TRBV6-1; 7 bases are a match to TRBD1. Per the germline V gene, CDR1 is MNHNS and CDR2 is SASEGT. CDR3 length: 14 amino acids. V was pared by 10 bases and J by 4 bases, with 13 bases of the junction left unmatched. CDR3 protein: CATSRGGRPYEQYF. The CDR3 region has the DNA TGTGCCACTTCCCGAGGGGGCAGGCCTTACGAGCAGTACTTC.

The chain carries TRBV27 and TRBJ1-3, with a weak D call TRBD1 (5 bases). Per the germline V gene, CDR1 is MNHEY and CDR2 is SMNVEV (reference sequence). The V and J ends lost 4 bases and 7 bases respectively, with 14 bases between them. CDR3 length: 14 residues. As DNA, the CDR3 is TGTGCCAGCAGTTGGAACCGACAGTCCAACACCATATATTTT. As protein: CASSWNRQSNTIYF.

This clone has a handful of counts. This rearrangement joins TRBV5-4 to TRBJ2-1; D possibly corresponds to TRBD2 (5 bases). This CDR3 contains 15 residues. The germline CDR1 and CDR2 sequences are SGHNT and YYREEE (reference sequence). The V end was cut by 2 bases, the J end by 0 bases, with 9 bases between. CDR3 coding DNA: TGTGCCAGCAGCTTTAGCACTAGCTCCTACAATGAGCAGTTCTTC. It is translated as CASSFSTSSYNEQFF.

The chain employs TRBV5-1 and TRBJ1-2; D may be TRBD1 (6 bases). The germline V gene encodes CDR1 SGHRS and CDR2 YFSETQ. This CDR3 comprises 14 residues. The V and J ends lost 0 bases and 8 bases respectively, with 14 bases between them. For the CDR3, the DNA is TGCGCCAGCAGCTTGGAATACAGGGTAGGCGGCTACACCTTC. Translating it yields CASSLEYRVGGYTF.

The chain uses TRBV18 and TRBJ2-7; 7 bases match TRBD2. Unmatched junction bases numbered 2, after V lost 3 bases and J lost 6 bases. The CDR3 is made up of 12 amino acids. Germline loops: CDR1 KGHSH, CDR2 LQKENI. DNA for the CDR3: TGTGCCAGCTCACCTGGGAGGGGCGAGCAGTACTTC. Protein sequence: CASSPGRGEQYF.

The V call is TRBV5-4, the J call TRBJ2-1, with 11 bases lining up with TRBD2. This CDR3 comprises 15 residues. Germline V gives CDR1 SGHNT, CDR2 YYREEE (reference sequence). The trim removed 0 bases at V and 9 bases at J, leaving 5 bases unmatched. For the CDR3, the DNA is TGTGCCAGCAGCTTGGATCTAGCGGGAGGAGTTGAGCAGTTCTTC. Its protein is CASSLDLAGGVEQFF.

V gene TRBV4-1 combines with J gene TRBJ1-5; D is undetermined. The CDR3 is made up of 15 amino acids. Looked up from germline, CDR1 is MGHRA and CDR2 is YSYEKL. V shed 0 bases and J shed 2 bases, with 8 bases lying between them. The CDR3 bases are TGCGCCAGCAGCCAAGAATTGGCAGGCAATCAGCCCCAGCATTTT. Translating gives CASSQELAGNQPQHF.

This clone was seen more than once but under ten times. The chain couples TRBV5-5 to TRBJ1-3; no firm D call. The CDR3 covers 14 residues. V was clipped by 1 base and J by 4 bases, with 9 bases between them. CDR1 and CDR2 from the germline V gene are SGHKS and YYEKEE (reference sequence). Here the CDR3 DNA reads TGTGCCAGCAGCTTGACGGGTTACGGAAACACCATATATTTT. Its translation: CASSLTGYGNTIYF. Filled out from reference TRBV5-5 and TRBJ1-3, the complete variable domain reads DAGVTQSPTHLIKTRGQQVTLRCSPISGHKSVSWYQQVLGQGPQFIFQYYEKEERGRGNFPDRFSARQFPNYSSELNVNALLLGDSALYLCASSLTGYGNTIYFGEGSWLTVV.

The gene calls are TRBV5-4 and TRBJ2-2; D unresolved. The germline gives CDR1 SGHNT, CDR2 YYREEE (reference sequence). Trimming took 2 bases from V and 4 from J, leaving 9 bases between them. The CDR3 runs to 14 residues. CDR3 bases: TGTGCCAGCAGCTTTTCGGGTACCACCGGGGAGCTGTTTTTT. Its translation is CASSFSGTTGELFF.

The chain has TRBV11-2 and TRBJ2-1, with a tentative D call TRBD1 (5 bases). This CDR3 spans 13 amino acids. CDR1 and CDR2 from the germline V gene are SGHAT and FQNNGV. The ends were cut back, 2 bases at V and 7 bases at J, with 9 bases in the middle. The CDR3 DNA sequence: TGTGCCAGCAGCTTAATGGGGCAGAATGAGCAGTTCTTC. This sequence encodes CASSLMGQNEQFF.

The chain employs TRBV7-3 and TRBJ2-6; TRBD1 agrees at 9 bases. Losses at the gene ends were 3 bases for V and 1 base for J; bases not matched to a gene: 7. The CDR3 has 18 residues. CDR1 is SGHTA and CDR2 is FQGTGA in the germline V gene. The CDR3 is CASSFGDRVLSGANVLTF. CDR3 coding DNA: TGTGCCAGCAGCTTCGGGGACAGGGTACTATCTGGGGCCAACGTCCTGACTTTC.

This clone was recorded only once. The rearrangement links TRBV5-4 to TRBJ1-1; no clear D. The CDR3 is made up of 12 amino acids. Germline V CDR1 and CDR2: SGHNT, YYREEE (reference sequence). V lost 2 bases to trimming and J lost 1 base, with 3 bases between them. CDR3: CASSFPNTEAFF. The CDR3 DNA is TGTGCCAGCAGCTTTCCGAACACTGAAGCTTTCTTT.

The chain links TRBV6-5 to TRBJ1-2; 7 bases align to TRBD1. CDR3 length equals 15 residues. The germline CDR1 and CDR2 sequences are MNHEY and SVGAGI. V shed 5 bases, J shed 4 bases, and the junction held 10 bases outside the gene matches. The CDR3 sequence: CASSRDRASPYGYTF. For the CDR3, the DNA is TGTGCCAGCAGTCGCGACAGGGCGTCTCCCTATGGCTACACCTTC.

The V and J genes are TRBV11-3 and TRBJ2-7; 7 positions match TRBD1. Trimming at V came to 0 bases and at J to 4 bases, leaving 0 bases not matched to a gene. Germline loops: CDR1 SGHNT, CDR2 YENEEA. CDR3 length: 13 amino acids. Here the CDR3 DNA reads TGTGCCAGCAGCTTAGAGGGACAGTACGAGCAGTACTTC. Protein sequence: CASSLEGQYEQYF. Combining the CDR3 with reference TRBV11-3 and TRBJ2-7 gives the whole variable domain EAGVVQSPRYKIIEKKQPVAFWCNPISGHNTLYWYLQNLGQGPELLIRYENEEAVDDSQLPKDRFSAERLKGVDSTLKIQPAELGDSAVYLCASSLEGQYEQYFGPGTRLTVT.

J is TRBJ2-1 and V is TRBV11-3; D gene uncertain. CDR3 length: 16 residues. With 4 bases removed from V and 7 bases from J, the gap between germline ends came to 20 bases. Looked up from germline, CDR1 is SGHNT and CDR2 is YENEEA. CDR3 sequence reads: CASSSDPTAIRNEQFF. The CDR3, as DNA: TGTGCCAGCAGCTCGGACCCCACCGCGATCCGAAATGAGCAGTTCTTC.

The chain employs TRBV19 and TRBJ2-2; 9 nucleotides match TRBD2. The CDR3 sequence is 16 residues long. Germline-derived CDR1 and CDR2 are LNHDA and SQIVND (reference sequence). Losses at the gene ends were 6 bases for V and 0 bases for J; bases not matched to a gene: 5. The CDR3 sequence is CASRERGATNTGELFF. The CDR3 DNA is TGTGCCAGTAGGGAGCGGGGGGCGACGAACACCGGGGAGCTGTTTTTT. Drawing the rest from reference TRBV19 and TRBJ2-2, the complete variable domain is DGGITQSPKYLFRKEGQNVTLSCEQNLNHDAMYWYRQDPGQGLRLIYYSQIVNDFQKGDIAEGYSVSREKKESFPLTVTSAQKNPTAFYLCASRERGATNTGELFFGEGSRLTVL.

J is TRBJ1-2 and V is TRBV6-5, with D perhaps matching TRBD1 (6 bases). V lost 6 bases to trimming and J lost 3 bases, with 11 bases between them. The length of the CDR3 is 13 residues. The germline CDR1 and CDR2 sequences are MNHEY and SVGAGI. The CDR3 reads CASRYGQYYGYTF. CDR3 nucleotides: TGTGCCAGCAGGTACGGACAGTACTATGGCTACACCTTC.

The CDR3 sequence: CASIRAGGSTDTQYF. CDR3 nucleotide sequence: TGTGCCAGCATACGGGCCGGAGGTAGCACAGATACGCAGTATTTT. V usage is TRBV28 and J usage is TRBJ2-3, with a weak D call TRBD2 (5 bases). Trimming took 7 bases from V and 0 from J, leaving 14 bases between them. CDR1 and CDR2 (germline): MDHEN, SYDVKM. The CDR3 sequence is 15 residues long.

The genes are TRBV7-9 and TRBJ1-5; no clear D. The V gene's germline CDR1 is SEHNR and CDR2 FQNEAQ (reference sequence). CDR3 length equals 15 residues. The V gene lost 2 bases and the J gene lost 0 bases, with 8 bases spanning the gap. CDR3 protein: CASSLSLDSNQPQHF. DNA of the CDR3: TGTGCCAGCAGCTTATCCCTCGATAGCAATCAGCCCCAGCATTTT.

This clone was seen only once. The gene calls are TRBV5-1 and TRBJ2-7; TRBD1 is a possible D gene (7 bases). Trimming took 6 bases from V and 1 from J, leaving 14 bases between them. Per the germline V gene, CDR1 is SGHRS and CDR2 is YFSETQ. The CDR3 loop spans 14 amino acids. Here the CDR3 DNA reads TGCGCCAGCAAGGAGGGGGCGGCTTCCTACGAGCAGTACTTC. It is translated as CASKEGAASYEQYF.

Here the CDR3 reads CASSLLASNTEAFF. The DNA for the CDR3 is TGCGCCAGCAGCTTGTTGGCATCGAACACTGAAGCTTTCTTT. This chain joins TRBV5-1 and TRBJ1-1; D unclear. V lost 1 base and J lost 1, with 8 bases in between. The germline CDR1 and CDR2 sequences are SGHRS and YFSETQ. CDR3 length: 14 amino acids.

The V call is TRBV11-1, the J call TRBJ2-1; 8 bases line up with TRBD1. Germline assignment: CDR1 SGHAT and CDR2 FQDESV (reference sequence). The trim removed 5 bases at V and 5 bases at J, leaving 5 bases unmatched. This CDR3 region has 14 residues. CDR3 bases: TGTGCCAGCAGCCCCAGACAGGGGCACAATGAGCAGTTCTTC. Translated: CASSPRQGHNEQFF.

This clone was observed a handful of times. The genes are TRBV30 and TRBJ2-3; D gene ambiguous. Germline V gives CDR1 GTSNPN, CDR2 SVGIG (reference sequence). V lost 2 bases to trimming and J lost 0 bases, with 12 bases between them. The CDR3 is made up of 15 amino acids. CDR3 nucleotide sequence: TGTGCCTGGAGTTTCCTTCAAGTGAGCACAGATACGCAGTATTTT. Protein: CAWSFLQVSTDTQYF.

The gene calls are TRBV11-2 and TRBJ2-7, with unresolved D. Germline V gives CDR1 SGHAT, CDR2 FQNNGV. With 3 bases removed from V and 6 bases from J, the gap between germline ends came to 6 bases. This CDR3 contains 11 residues. CDR3 amino acids: CASSFQVEQYF. As DNA, the CDR3 is TGTGCCAGCAGCTTCCAAGTCGAGCAGTACTTC.